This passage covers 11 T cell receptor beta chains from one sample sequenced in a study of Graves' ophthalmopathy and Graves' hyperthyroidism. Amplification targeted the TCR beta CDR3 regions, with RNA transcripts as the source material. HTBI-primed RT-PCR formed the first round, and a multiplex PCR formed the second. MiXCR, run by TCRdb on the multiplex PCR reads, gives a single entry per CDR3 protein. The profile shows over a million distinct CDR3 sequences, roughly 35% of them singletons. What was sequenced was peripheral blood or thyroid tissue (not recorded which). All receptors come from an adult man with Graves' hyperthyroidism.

The CDR3, as DNA: TGTGCCACTGCAAACGGCAATCAGCCCCAGCATTTT. Translating it yields CATANGNQPQHF. The chain couples TRBV6-5 to TRBJ1-5; D is unclear. CDR3 length: 12 amino acids. Deletions cut 10 bases from V and 2 bases from J, with 9 bases between. CDR1 and CDR2 from the germline V gene are MNHEY and SVGAGI.

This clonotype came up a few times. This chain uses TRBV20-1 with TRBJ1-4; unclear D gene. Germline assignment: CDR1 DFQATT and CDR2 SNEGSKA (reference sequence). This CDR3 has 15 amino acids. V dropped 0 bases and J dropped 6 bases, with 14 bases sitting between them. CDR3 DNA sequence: TGCAGTGCTAGAGATTCGAAAGGGTGGGATGAAAAACTGTTTTTT. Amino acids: CSARDSKGWDEKLFF.

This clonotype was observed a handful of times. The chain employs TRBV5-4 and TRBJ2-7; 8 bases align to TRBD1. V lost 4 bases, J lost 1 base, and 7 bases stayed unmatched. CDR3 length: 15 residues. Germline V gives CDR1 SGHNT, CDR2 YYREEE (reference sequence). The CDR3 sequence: CASSHRGIKSYEQYF. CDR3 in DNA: TGTGCCAGCAGCCACAGGGGGATTAAATCCTACGAGCAGTACTTC.

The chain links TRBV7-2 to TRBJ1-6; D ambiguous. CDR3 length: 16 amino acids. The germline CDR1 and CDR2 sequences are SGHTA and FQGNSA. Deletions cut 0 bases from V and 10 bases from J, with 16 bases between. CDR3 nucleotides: TGTGCCAGCAGCTTAGCGTCGAGGAGCGATGGATCACCCCTCCACTTT. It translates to CASSLASRSDGSPLHF.

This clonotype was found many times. CDR3 nucleotide sequence: TGTGCCAGCAGCCCCCCAGGACTCCGTGTAAAACTGTTTTTT. Encoded protein: CASSPPGLRVKLFF. The chain employs TRBV3-1 and TRBJ1-4; D call uncertain. The CDR3 is 14 amino acids. The V gene's germline CDR1 is LGHDT and CDR2 YNNKEL (reference sequence). Trimming removed 4 bases at V and 10 bases at J, with 16 bases between.

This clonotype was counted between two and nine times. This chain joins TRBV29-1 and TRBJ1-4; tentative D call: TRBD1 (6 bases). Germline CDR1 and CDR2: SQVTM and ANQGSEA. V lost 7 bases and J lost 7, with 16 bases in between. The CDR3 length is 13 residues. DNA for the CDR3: TGCAGCGCTTCGTTTACAGGGCGTGAAAAACTGTTTTTT. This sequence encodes CSASFTGREKLFF.

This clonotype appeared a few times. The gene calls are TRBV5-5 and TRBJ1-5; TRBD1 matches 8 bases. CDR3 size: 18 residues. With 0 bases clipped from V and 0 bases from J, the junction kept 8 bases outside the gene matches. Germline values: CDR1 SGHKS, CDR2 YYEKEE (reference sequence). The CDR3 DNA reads TGTGCCAGCAGCTTGGGGACAGGGAGTGGGTATAGCAATCAGCCCCAGCATTTT. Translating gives CASSLGTGSGYSNQPQHF.

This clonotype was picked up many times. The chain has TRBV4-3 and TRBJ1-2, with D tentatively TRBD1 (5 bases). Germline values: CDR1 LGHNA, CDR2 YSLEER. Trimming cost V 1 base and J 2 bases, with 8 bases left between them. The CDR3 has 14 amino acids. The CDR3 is CASSQGTLNYGYTF. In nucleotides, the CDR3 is TGCGCCAGCAGCCAAGGGACATTAAACTATGGCTACACCTTC.

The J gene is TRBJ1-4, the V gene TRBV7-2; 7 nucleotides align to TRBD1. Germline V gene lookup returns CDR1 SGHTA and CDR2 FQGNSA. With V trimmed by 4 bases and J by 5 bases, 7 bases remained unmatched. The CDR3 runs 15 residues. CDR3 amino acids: CASSSMGDRNEKLFF. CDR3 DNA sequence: TGTGCCAGCAGCTCAATGGGGGACAGAAATGAAAAACTGTTTTTT.

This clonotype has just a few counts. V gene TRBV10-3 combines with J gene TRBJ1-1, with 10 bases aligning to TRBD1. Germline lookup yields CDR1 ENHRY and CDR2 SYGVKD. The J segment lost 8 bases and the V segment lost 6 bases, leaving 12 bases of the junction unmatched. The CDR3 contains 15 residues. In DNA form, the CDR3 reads TGTGCCATCAGCGAGCTGGGACAGGGGACGAGGGAAGCTTTCTTT. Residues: CAISELGQGTREAFF.

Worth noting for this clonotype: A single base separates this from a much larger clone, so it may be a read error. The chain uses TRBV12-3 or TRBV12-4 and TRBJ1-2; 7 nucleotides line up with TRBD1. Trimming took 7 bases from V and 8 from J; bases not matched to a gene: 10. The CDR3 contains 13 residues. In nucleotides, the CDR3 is TGTGCCAGCACTTCCCAGGGGGTTCTCGGCTACACCTTC. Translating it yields CASTSQGVLGYTF.